A single sample is the source of the 28 T cell receptor beta chains below, sequenced in a study of cytomegalovirus exposure and HLA in healthy donors. The PCR contained 60 Vbeta and 13 Jbeta primers. Data came from immunoSEQ multiplex PCR; TCRdb stores just in-frame clones and leaves some out. The data contain approximately 210,000 clones, 75% to 85% of them seen just once; the ten biggest clones take up approximately 1.4%. The sample taken for sequencing was PBMCs. These receptors were taken from a woman aged 45 to 65 in good health and CMV-seronegative.

The chain joins TRBV7-6 to TRBJ1-4; D unclear. Germline V gene lookup returns CDR1 SGHVS and CDR2 FNYEAQ. This CDR3 has 16 residues. V lost 4 bases, J lost 5 bases, and 17 bases lay in between. The CDR3, as DNA: TGTGCCAGCAGCTCCCTTCGTGGGAGGGCGAATGAAAAACTGTTTTTT. Translation: CASSSLRGRANEKLFF.

This chain links TRBV4-3 with TRBJ2-3, with 9 bases aligning to TRBD2. The CDR3 is 15 residues long. Germline-derived CDR1 and CDR2 are LGHNA and YSLEER. The V gene end was trimmed by 4 bases and the J gene end by 3 bases; junction bases not matched to a gene: 5. This CDR3 is CASSLAGAPTDTQYF. The CDR3 nucleotides are TGCGCCAGCAGCCTAGCGGGAGCCCCGACAGATACGCAGTATTTT.

This chain links TRBV4-3 with TRBJ2-2; D unresolved. This CDR3 has 14 amino acids. V lost 1 base and J lost 4, with 7 bases in between. The germline CDR1 and CDR2 sequences are LGHNA and YSLEER. The CDR3 sequence: CASSQAWATGELFF. In nucleotides, the CDR3 is TGCGCCAGCAGCCAAGCTTGGGCCACCGGGGAGCTGTTTTTT.

This clone was detected only once. This chain links TRBV9 with TRBJ2-3; 8 bases line up with TRBD1. From germline, CDR1 is SGDLS and CDR2 YYNGEE. The junction had 16 bases not matched to a gene; V was cut back by 4 bases and J by 3 bases. The CDR3 runs to 18 residues. The CDR3 loop reads CASSRRQGIGSMTDTQYF. CDR3 DNA sequence: TGTGCCAGCAGCCGCCGACAGGGGATCGGCTCGATGACAGATACGCAGTATTTT.

The chain recombines TRBV6-6 with TRBJ2-2; the D is unclear. The germline V gene encodes CDR1 MNHNY and CDR2 SVGAGI (reference sequence). The CDR3 covers 14 residues. V was clipped by 6 bases and J by 4 bases, with 12 bases between them. In nucleotides, the CDR3 is TGTGCCAGCAGGGAGCTTTATGGCACCGGGGAGCTGTTTTTT. Residues: CASRELYGTGELFF.

The gene calls are TRBV9 and TRBJ2-7; a possible D gene is TRBD2 (6 bases). The V and J ends lost 0 bases and 2 bases respectively, with 12 bases between them. CDR1 is SGDLS and CDR2 is YYNGEE in the germline V gene. The CDR3 covers 15 residues. The CDR3 nucleotides are TGTGCCAGCAGCGTAGGTATCGGGAGTACCTACGAGCAGTACTTC. This encodes CASSVGIGSTYEQYF.

The genes are TRBV6-5 and TRBJ2-2; D is undetermined. The germline V gene encodes CDR1 MNHEY and CDR2 SVGAGI. This CDR3 spans 14 amino acids. Trimming took off 2 bases at V and 7 bases at J, with 11 bases between the two ends. Here the CDR3 DNA reads TGTGCCAGCAGTTACGAGAGGATCTACGGGGAGCTGTTTTTT. Protein: CASSYERIYGELFF.

This clone has only one observation. The gene calls are TRBV28 and TRBJ1-4; D perhaps matches TRBD1 (5 bases). The CDR3 consists of 14 residues. Germline V gives CDR1 MDHEN, CDR2 SYDVKM. With 6 bases removed from V and 5 bases from J, the gap between germline ends came to 13 bases. For the CDR3, the DNA is TGTGCCAGCAGCCGCGACAGACTCAATGAAAAACTGTTTTTT. Protein product: CASSRDRLNEKLFF.

The sample holds one count of this clone. J is TRBJ1-1 and V is TRBV21-1. TRBV21-1 is a recognized pseudogene. CDR3 length: 13 residues. The CDR3 coding sequence is TGTGCCAGCAGCCACTTCTATCAAGGAGCAGCTTTCTTT. Translated, it gives CASSHFYQGAAFF.

The gene calls are TRBV5-4 and TRBJ1-6; TRBD1 aligns across 10 bases. Germline V CDR1 and CDR2: SGHNT, YYREEE (reference sequence). V lost 0 bases and J lost 9; bases outside the gene matches: 3. The CDR3 consists of 15 residues. The CDR3 sequence is CASSLGTGGSSPLHF. Here the CDR3 DNA reads TGTGCCAGCAGCTTGGGGACAGGGGGAAGTTCACCCCTCCACTTT.

The chain has TRBV30 and TRBJ2-1; 9 nucleotides match TRBD2. V shed 1 base, J shed 6 bases, and the junction held 13 bases outside the gene matches. The germline V gene encodes CDR1 GTSNPN and CDR2 SVGIG (reference sequence). CDR3 length equals 17 residues. CDR3 residues: CAWSEPPSSGEVNEQFF. The DNA for the CDR3 is TGTGCCTGGAGTGAACCCCCGTCTAGCGGGGAGGTCAATGAGCAGTTCTTC.

The gene calls are TRBV4-1 and TRBJ2-3, with D possibly being TRBD1 (6 bases). V gave up 4 bases and J gave up 2 bases, with 19 bases separating them. Germline values: CDR1 MGHRA, CDR2 YSYEKL. The CDR3 is 17 residues long. This CDR3 is CASSPTHGTRLTDTQYF. The CDR3 bases are TGCGCCAGCAGCCCGACTCACGGGACAAGACTCACAGATACGCAGTATTTT.

The rearrangement joins TRBV15 to TRBJ2-1; 7 bases match TRBD2. There are 16 residues in the CDR3. Germline V CDR1 and CDR2: LNHNV, YYDKDF (reference sequence). V was clipped by 3 bases and J by 1 base; unmatched bases: 6. CDR3 protein: CATSSLAARSYNEQFF. CDR3 nucleotide sequence: TGTGCCACCAGCAGCCTAGCGGCTAGGTCCTACAATGAGCAGTTCTTC. Complete variable domain (other parts from reference TRBV15 and TRBJ2-1): DAMVIQNPRYQVTQFGKPVTLSCSQTLNHNVMYWYQQKSSQAPKLLFHYYDKDFNNEADTPDNFQSRRPNTSFCFLDIRSPGLGDTAMYLCATSSLAARSYNEQFFGPGTRLTVL.

The chain has TRBV18 and TRBJ1-3, with 7 bases matching TRBD1. V trimming: 3 bases; J trimming: 1 base; junction bases outside the gene matches: 9. Germline V gene lookup returns CDR1 KGHSH and CDR2 LQKENI. The CDR3 contains 17 residues. The CDR3 loop is CASSPQLQGQSGNTIYF. As DNA, the CDR3 is TGTGCCAGCTCACCGCAACTACAGGGACAGTCTGGAAACACCATATATTTT. The complete variable domain, with remaining parts taken from reference TRBV18 and TRBJ1-3, reads NAGVMQNPRHLVRRRGQEARLRCSPMKGHSHVYWYRQLPEEGLKFMVYLQKENIIDESGMPKERFSAEFPKEGPSILRIQQVVRGDSAAYFCASSPQLQGQSGNTIYFGEGSWLTVV.

In the case of this clone: Germline is not matched at one junction end, which may reflect a read error. Distinct nucleotide sequences in the sample also encode this CDR3. The chain carries TRBV15 and TRBJ2-5; D possibly corresponds to TRBD2 (5 bases). Germline V CDR1 and CDR2: LNHNV, YYDKDF (reference sequence). The CDR3 loop spans 14 amino acids. This CDR3 is CATSSPRDQETQYF. The CDR3 DNA follows: TGTGCCACTAGCAGCCCGAGGGACCAAGAGACCCAGTACTTC.

The chain is built from TRBV9 and TRBJ2-7; the match to TRBD2 covers 9 bases. The J call may be wrong; the DNA end is better matched by TRBJ2-1. CDR3 size: 15 residues. CDR1 and CDR2 (germline): SGDLS, YYNGEE. CDR3 bases: TGTGCCAGCAGCCTTGAGGGTAGCGGGGGTAAGGAGCAGTTCTTC. It is translated as CASSLEGSGGKEQFF.

The V and J genes are TRBV19 and TRBJ1-1; 7 bases fit TRBD1. V dropped 8 bases and J dropped 0; count of bases not matched to a gene: 6. CDR1 is LNHDA and CDR2 is SQIVND in the germline V gene (reference sequence). The CDR3 spans 14 residues. The CDR3: CASYPGQMNTEAFF. The CDR3 region has the DNA TGTGCCAGTTACCCGGGACAGATGAACACTGAAGCTTTCTTT.

This clone has only a few counts. The rearrangement links TRBV2 to TRBJ1-1, with no clear D. Trimming removed 4 bases from V and 2 bases from J, with 11 bases in between. The CDR3 has 14 amino acids. CDR1 and CDR2 from the germline V gene are SNHLY and FYNNEI. CDR3 in DNA: TGTGCCAGCAGTGGGGGAGAGCATAACACTGAAGCTTTCTTT. Encoded protein: CASSGGEHNTEAFF.

The chain recombines TRBV7-9 with TRBJ2-2; D unclear. Trimming removed 1 base from V and 7 bases from J, with 7 bases in between. The CDR3 runs 13 residues. Germline V gene data show CDR1 as SEHNR and CDR2 as FQNEAQ (reference sequence). The chain's CDR3 is CASSLVGGGELFF. The CDR3 DNA reads TGTGCCAGCAGCTTAGTAGGCGGCGGGGAGCTGTTTTTT.

The V call is TRBV5-6, the J call TRBJ1-5; D is possibly TRBD1 (6 bases). The ends were cut back, 0 bases at V and 0 bases at J, with 10 bases in the middle. Germline V gives CDR1 SGHDT, CDR2 YYEEEE. The CDR3 is 16 residues long. The CDR3 DNA follows: TGTGCCAGCAGCTTGGCGGGGGGCTATAGCAATCAGCCCCAGCATTTT. Amino acids: CASSLAGGYSNQPQHF.

The chain uses TRBV11-3 and TRBJ2-7; 11 bases are shared with TRBD1. The CDR3 is 16 residues long. J lost 2 bases, V lost 5 bases, and 8 bases had no gene match. Germline CDR1 SGHNT, CDR2 YENEEA. CDR3 amino acids: CASSLAGTGGAYEQYF. CDR3 sequence (DNA): TGTGCCAGCAGCCTCGCCGGGACAGGGGGAGCCTACGAGCAGTACTTC.

The rearrangement uses TRBV6-1 and TRBJ2-3, with D maybe TRBD2 (6 bases). Per germline, CDR1 MNHNS and CDR2 SASEGT. This CDR3 has 14 amino acids. Trimming cost V 9 bases and J 5 bases, with 18 bases left between them. The chain's CDR3 is CASLPGGNVDTQYF. In DNA form, the CDR3 reads TGTGCCAGTCTCCCCGGCGGGAACGTAGATACGCAGTATTTT.

The rearrangement links TRBV5-6 to TRBJ1-6, with D possibly being TRBD1 (6 bases). Germline CDR1 SGHDT, CDR2 YYEEEE. The V end lost 5 bases, the J end lost 0 bases, and 9 bases lay between the germline ends. The CDR3 runs to 15 residues. CDR3 in amino acids: CASRRDISYNSPLHF. The CDR3 bases are TGTGCCAGCAGACGGGACATCTCCTATAATTCACCCCTCCACTTT.

In this sample, this clone turned up once. The chain uses TRBV6-4 and TRBJ2-1, with a possible D match to TRBD2 (7 bases). V lost 0 bases and J 9 bases, leaving 12 bases between the germline ends. This CDR3 spans 14 amino acids. CDR1 and CDR2 from the germline V gene are MRHNA and SNTAGT. This chain's CDR3 is CASSDSTGGGEQFF. DNA of the CDR3: TGTGCCAGCAGTGACTCGACGGGGGGCGGTGAGCAGTTCTTC.

A note on this clone: The same CDR3 is also encoded by other DNA sequences in this sample. J is TRBJ1-1 and V is TRBV19; D is uncertain. Trimming took 5 bases from V and 4 from J, leaving 11 bases between them. The CDR3 has 13 residues. Germline V gives CDR1 LNHDA, CDR2 SQIVND (reference sequence). DNA for the CDR3: TGTGCCAGTAGTTCCCTACGCGGCACTGAAGCTTTCTTT. This encodes CASSSLRGTEAFF.

The CDR3 DNA reads as TGTGCCAGCAGCCCCCGCAGGGGAATCAGAAACACCATATATTTT. This codes for CASSPRRGIRNTIYF. V and J are TRBV7-2 and TRBJ1-3; possibly TRBD1 for D (6 bases). The germline V and J ends were trimmed by 5 bases and 5 bases, with 16 bases remaining between them. The CDR3 is 15 residues long. Germline CDR1 is SGHTA and CDR2 is FQGNSA. Complete variable domain (other parts from reference TRBV7-2 and TRBJ1-3): GAGVSQSPSNKVTEKGKDVELRCDPISGHTALYWYRQSLGQGLEFLIYFQGNSAPDKSGLPSDRFSAERTGGSVSTLTIQRTQQEDSAVYLCASSPRRGIRNTIYFGEGSWLTVV.

This clone was picked up a small number of times. J is TRBJ2-4 and V is TRBV4-3; 8 bases align to TRBD2. V lost 1 base and J lost 8; bases outside the gene matches: 10. The CDR3 sequence is 16 residues long. CDR1 is LGHNA and CDR2 is YSLEER in the germline V gene. CDR3 coding DNA: TGCGCCAGCAGCCAAGCCCTAGCGGGCTCAAGGGACATTCAGTACTTC. Translating it yields CASSQALAGSRDIQYF.

The chain couples TRBV5-1 to TRBJ1-1; D may be TRBD1 (5 bases). V was clipped by 4 bases and J by 4 bases, with 14 bases between them. Germline lookup yields CDR1 SGHRS and CDR2 YFSETQ. The CDR3 has 14 amino acids. The CDR3 DNA is TGCGCCAGCAGCCCTGCAGGGCTGGGCACTGAAGCTTTCTTT. As protein: CASSPAGLGTEAFF.